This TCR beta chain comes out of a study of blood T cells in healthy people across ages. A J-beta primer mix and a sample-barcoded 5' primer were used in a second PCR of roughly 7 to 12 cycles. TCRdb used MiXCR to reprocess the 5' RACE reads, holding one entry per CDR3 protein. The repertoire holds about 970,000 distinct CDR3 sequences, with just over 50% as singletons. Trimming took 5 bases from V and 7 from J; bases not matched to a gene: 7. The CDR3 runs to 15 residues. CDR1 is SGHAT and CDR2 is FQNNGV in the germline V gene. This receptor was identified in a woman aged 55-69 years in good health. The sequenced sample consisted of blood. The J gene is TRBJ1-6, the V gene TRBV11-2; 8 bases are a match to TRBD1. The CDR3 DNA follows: TGTGCCAGCAGCATTAACAGGGGGTCAAATTCACCCCTCCACTTT. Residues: CASSINRGSNSPLHF.